This is a list of T cell receptor beta chains from one sample in a study of CD8+CD57+ T cells in acquired aplastic anemia. Via MiXCR, TCRdb re-called the reads, giving one row per CDR3 protein. Of about 290,000 distinct CDR3 sequences listed, approximately 57% are singletons. The sequenced material came from sorted CD4+, CD8+, or CD8+CD57+ T cells (not recorded which) from PBMCs. The receptors originated from a human donor with aplastic anemia. The CDR3 runs from the conserved cysteine through the conserved F or W. The D gene is left open where the match is weak. Part of the rows lack a size; the others show once, few, many or a class for expanded clones.

>TRBD1|-|TRBJ1-1|TRBV7-8
CASSLISSGGNTEAFF
TGTGCCAGCAGCTTAATTTCGTCAGGGGGGAACACTGAAGCTTTCTTT
>-|-|TRBJ1-1|TRBV4-2
CASSRLRGRTETEAFF
TGTGCCAGCAGCCGGTTGCGGGGCAGGACGGAAACTGAAGCTTTCTTT
>-|-|TRBJ2-1|TRBV20-1
CSARDRTGKGGSYNEQFF
TGCAGTGCTAGAGATCGAACGGGGAAGGGAGGATCCTACAATGAGCAGTTCTTC
>-|-|TRBJ2-5|TRBV6-6
CASMTPDGTQYF
TGTGCCAGCATGACCCCCGACGGGACCCAGTACTTC
>-|-|TRBJ1-4|TRBV24-1
CATSDRTRDEKLFF
TGTGCCACCAGTGATAGGACACGGGATGAAAAACTGTTTTTT
>-|few|TRBJ2-3|TRBV7-9
CASSGSDTQYF
TGTGCCAGCAGCGGATCAGATACGCAGTATTTT
>-|few|TRBJ2-7|TRBV20-1
CSVPTGSYEQYF
TGCAGTGTCCCGACAGGCTCCTACGAGCAGTACTTC
>-|-|TRBJ2-1|TRBV7-9
CASSLQMDSNYNEQFF
TGTGCCAGCAGCCTACAAATGGACAGCAATTACAATGAGCAGTTCTTC
>-|-|TRBJ1-5|TRBV29-1
CSARLGGDYCNQPQHF
TGCAGTGCTAGGTTAGGAGGGGATTATTGCAATCAGCCCCAGCACTTT
>TRBD1|-|TRBJ2-1|TRBV25-1
CASSERQGSYNEQFF
TGTGCCAGCAGTGAACGACAGGGATCCTACAATGAGCAGTTCTTC
>-|many|TRBJ2-7|TRBV11-3
CASSLGRASGEQYF
TGTGCCAGCAGCTTAGGACGAGCCAGTGGGGAGCAGTACTTC
>-|-|TRBJ2-2|TRBV7-2
CASSLVPIAPGELFF
TGTGCCAGCAGCTTAGTCCCAATCGCTCCCGGGGAGCTGTTTTTT
>TRBD1|-|TRBJ2-2|TRBV29-1
CSANRGNTGELFF
TGCAGCGCAAACAGGGGCAACACCGGGGAGCTGTTTTTT
>TRBD1|-|TRBJ2-2|TRBV5-1
CASSDAGGRIGELFF
TGCGCCAGCAGTGATGCAGGGGGCAGGATCGGGGAGCTGTTTTTT
>TRBD1|few|TRBJ1-5|TRBV20-1
CSASKAGQGVRPQHF
TGCAGTGCTTCTAAGGCGGGACAGGGTGTTCGGCCCCAGCATTTT
>-|few|TRBJ1-5|TRBV19
CASSMGGGQPQHF
TGTGCCAGTAGTATGGGGGGAGGGCAGCCCCAGCATTTT
>TRBD2|-|TRBJ2-1|TRBV9
CASSVWASGGTEQFF
TGTGCCAGCAGCGTCTGGGCTAGCGGGGGTACGGAGCAGTTCTTC
>TRBD1|-|TRBJ2-3|TRBV5-5
CASSLALGQGTDTQYF
TGTGCCAGCAGCTTGGCCCTAGGACAGGGCACAGATACGCAGTATTTT
>TRBD2|-|TRBJ2-2|TRBV5-1
CASSKASGGLFF
TGCGCCAGCAGCAAAGCTAGCGGGGGGCTGTTTTTT
>-|-|TRBJ2-7|TRBV10-2
CASSPSGRLREQYF
TGCGCCAGCAGTCCGTCGGGACGGCTCCGGGAGCAGTACTTC
>-|-|TRBJ2-7|TRBV20-1
CSAREIVESEQYF
TGCAGTGCTAGAGAAATAGTGGAATCCGAGCAGTACTTC
>-|-|TRBJ2-1|TRBV9
CATSRGGGNEQFF
TGTGCCACCAGTCGGGGAGGTGGAAATGAGCAGTTCTTC
>TRBD2|many|TRBJ2-1|TRBV24-1
CATSAGPAGGLLSSYNEQFF
TGTGCCACCAGTGCTGGCCCAGCGGGAGGCCTCCTAAGCTCCTACAATGAGCAGTTCTTC
>-|-|TRBJ2-2|TRBV10-3
CAISQSSGTGNTGELFF
TGTGCCATCAGTCAATCTAGCGGGACAGGGAACACCGGGGAGCTGTTTTTT
>TRBD1|-|TRBJ2-1|TRBV29-1
CSVDGTVYNEQFF
TGCAGCGTTGATGGGACAGTCTACAATGAGCAGTTCTTC
>-|-|TRBJ2-7|TRBV5-1
CASSLGQLKDEQYF
TGCGCCAGCAGCTTGGGACAGCTTAAGGACGAGCAGTACTTC
>-|once|TRBJ2-4|TRBV2
CASSRGLAKNIQYF
TGTGCCAGCAGTAGGGGACTAGCCAAAAACATTCAGTACTTC
>TRBD1|-|TRBJ1-1|TRBV19
CASGRQGMNTEAFF
TGTGCCAGCGGGAGACAGGGAATGAACACTGAAGCTTTCTTT
>-|many|TRBJ2-7|TRBV11-3
CASSLSLFEGHVGEQYF
TGTGCCAGCAGCTTAAGTCTTTTCGAGGGGCACGTTGGTGAGCAGTACTTC
>-|-|TRBJ2-7|TRBV29-1
CSVIGGPGGEQYF
TGCAGCGTTATCGGTGGCCCGGGCGGGGAGCAGTACTTC
>-|-|TRBJ1-3|TRBV10-3
CAISLKGDGGNTIYF
TGTGCCATCAGCTTAAAGGGGGACGGTGGAAACACCATATATTTT
>-|-|TRBJ2-5|TRBV2
CATSDNSGTEGETQYF
TGTGCCACCAGTGACAACTCTGGGACCGAGGGAGAGACCCAGTACTTC
>-|many|TRBJ2-7|TRBV5-6
CASSLSYRAGEQYF
TGTGCCAGCAGCTTGAGCTACAGGGCGGGCGAGCAGTACTTC
>-|-|TRBJ1-1|TRBV12-3/TRBV12-4
CASSPPGGTEAFF
TGTGCCAGCAGTCCCCCGGGGGGCACTGAAGCTTTCTTT
>-|few|TRBJ2-6|TRBV4-2
CASSQEDSGANVLTF
TGTGCCAGCAGCCAAGAGGACTCTGGGGCCAACGTCCTGACTTTC
>-|many|TRBJ2-5|TRBV5-1
CASSLGRTGQETQYF
TGCGCCAGCAGCCTGGGACGGACTGGACAAGAGACCCAGTACTTC
>-|few|TRBJ1-5|TRBV15
CATSRDKGINQPQHF
TGTGCCACCAGCAGAGATAAAGGGATCAATCAGCCCCAGCATTTT
>-|-|TRBJ1-1|TRBV11-3
CASSLAYRSEAFF
TGTGCCAGCAGCTTAGCGTACAGGAGTGAAGCTTTCTTT
>-|once|TRBJ2-1|TRBV7-2
CASSLRPGLPYNEQFF
TGTGCCAGCAGCTTAAGGCCAGGCCTACCTTACAATGAGCAGTTCTTC
>TRBD1|many|TRBJ2-5|TRBV7-9
CASSPGTGVGETQYF
TGTGCCAGCAGCCCCGGGACAGGGGTTGGAGAGACCCAGTACTTC
>TRBD1|-|TRBJ1-5|TRBV19
CASSLLQGRHNQPQHF
TGTGCCAGTAGTCTCCTACAGGGGAGGCACAATCAGCCCCAGCATTTT
>-|-|TRBJ1-5|TRBV12-3/TRBV12-4
CASSIGGDGNQPQHF
TGTGCCAGCAGCATTGGGGGAGACGGCAATCAGCCCCAGCATTTT
>-|-|TRBJ1-2|TRBV10-3
CAISSPIGYTF
TGTGCCATCAGTAGCCCTATTGGCTACACCTTC
>-|once|TRBJ2-5|TRBV7-2
CASSSAGAGKTQYF
TGTGCCAGCAGCTCGGCCGGGGCAGGAAAGACCCAGTACTTC
>-|-|TRBJ1-1|TRBV20-1
CSAGGRSTEAFF
TGCAGTGCTGGGGGACGCAGCACTGAAGCTTTCTTT
>-|-|TRBJ1-4|TRBV7-8
CASSLPSGHPNEKLFF
TGTGCCAGCAGCTTACCATCGGGACACCCTAATGAAAAACTGTTTTTT
>TRBD1|many|TRBJ2-7|TRBV15
CATSRDQGAREQYF
TGTGCCACCAGCAGAGATCAGGGGGCGCGTGAGCAGTACTTC
>-|-|TRBJ2-7|TRBV7-2
CASSFEGAYEQYF
TGTGCCAGCAGCTTCGAGGGCGCCTACGAGCAGTACTTC
>-|-|TRBJ1-2|TRBV19
CASSNLYGYTF
TGTGCCAGTAGTAACTTATATGGCTACACCTTC